The present T cell receptor beta chain was sequenced within a study of spatial heterogeneity in lung cancer. Time point reported: sample taken at primary tumor resection. MiXCR, applied by TCRdb to the 5' RACE reads, yields one record per CDR3 protein. The sample lists 6,500 to 9,000 distinct CDR3 sequences; over 7% were seen once. The CDR3 consists of 15 residues. Germline CDR1 SGHRS, CDR2 YFSETQ. J gave up 3 bases and V 2 bases, and 5 bases lay outside the gene matches. This clonotype was found many times. This sequence originates from a male donor with early-stage non-small cell lung cancer. The chain links TRBV5-1 to TRBJ2-7, with 10 bases lining up with TRBD2. Here the sequenced sample was PBMCs, taken at surgery. In nucleotides, the CDR3 is TGCGCCAGCAGCTTTGGAGGGACTAGCGACTACGAGCAGTACTTC. Protein product: CASSFGGTSDYEQYF.